A single count supports the clone carrying this TCR beta chain. As yet, its antigen is unknown. Profiling relied on immunoSEQ multiplex PCR, and the TCRdb table lists in-frame clones only, not all of them. The sample has some 56,000 clones; about 98% are singletons. These data are taken from a study of siplizumab effects on memory and regulatory T cells. This CDR3 spans 13 amino acids. Per germline, CDR1 LGHNA and CDR2 YSLEER. Between the trimmed V and J ends, which lost 1 base and 4 bases, there was a span of 5 bases. General study results and limits: Sequences below about 10^-5 frequency were poorly captured. As a result, only a minor fraction of alloreactive clones mapped to unstimulated subsets. No assignable naive or memory phenotype existed for roughly 80-96% of proliferating CD4+ or CD8+ clones. Tregs that proliferated in siplizumab cultures did not have their suppressive function confirmed. Mappable CD4+ clones that were alloreactive averaged about 69% Treg-derived with siplizumab versus approximately 27% in controls.

J is TRBJ2-1 and V is TRBV4-3, with D unclear. This clonotype originated in a human donor in good health. Sequences were obtained from naive CD8+ T cells sorted from blood. CDR3 region: CASSQVGYNEQFF. In DNA form, the CDR3 reads TGCGCCAGCAGCCAAGTGGGATACAATGAGCAGTTCTTC.